This T cell receptor beta chain was obtained from a study of CD8+ T cells in alopecia areata. The CDR3 has 14 amino acids. CDR1 SGDLS and CDR2 YYNGEE come from the germline V gene. The V gene lost 0 bases and the J gene lost 3 bases, with 9 bases spanning the gap. After isolation, RNA underwent reverse transcription to generate cDNA as the sequencing template. Only in-frame clones appear in the TCRdb table, and some are missing; sequencing was by immunoSEQ multiplex PCR. Here the sample spans 100,000 to 150,000 clones, around 49% being singletons. This clonotype originated in a human donor with alopecia areata. V is TRBV9 and J is TRBJ2-5; D uncertain. The material sequenced was CD8+ T cells sorted from blood, taken at week 0. The CDR3, as DNA: TGTGCCAGCAGCGTAGGGGCATGGAAAGAGACCCAGTACTTC. Translated: CASSVGAWKETQYF.